The 28 T cell receptor beta chains listed next were all sequenced from one sample in a study of T cell repertoires in cytomegalovirus infection. These receptors have no known antigen. TCRdb recomputed calls from the reads with MiXCR, one row per CDR3 protein. The data contain about 830,000 distinct CDR3 sequences, about 31% of them singletons. The sequenced sample was cultured CD8+ T cells from PBMCs, obtained from culture after CMV antigen stimulation. These receptors all come from a human donor in good health (CMV status not recorded). Some clones in this sample may be carry-over from other donors' samples.

This clonotype has just a few counts. The CDR3 DNA sequence: TGTGCCAGCAGTTACTCGGGGCCTACCCTTAGCACAGATACGCAGTATTTT. Its protein product is CASSYSGPTLSTDTQYF. The V call is TRBV6-5, the J call TRBJ2-3; D is perhaps TRBD1 (5 bases). CDR3 length: 17 amino acids. Trimming removed 0 bases at V and 0 bases at J, with 13 bases between. CDR1 is MNHEY, CDR2 SVGAGI, per germline.

J is TRBJ2-3 and V is TRBV12-3 or TRBV12-4; TRBD1 matches 10 bases. Trimming took 3 bases from V and 3 from J; bases not matched to a gene: 3. CDR3 size: 15 residues. This CDR3 is CASSFWDRGTDTQYF. Here the CDR3 DNA reads TGTGCCAGCAGTTTCTGGGACAGGGGTACAGATACGCAGTATTTT.

This clonotype has just one count. Being one base from a much bigger clone, this may be a read error. The V and J genes are TRBV6-2 or TRBV6-3 and TRBJ2-1; 10 bases match TRBD1. The CDR3 is 17 amino acids. Germline CDR1 MNHEY, CDR2 SVGEGT. Losses at the gene ends were 2 bases for V and 3 bases for J; bases not matched to a gene: 7. Here the CDR3 reads CASSYPGTGAIYNEQFF. The CDR3 coding sequence is TGTGCCAGCAGTTACCCAGGGACAGGGGCTATCTACAATGAGCAGTTCTTC.

The table lists this clonotype with a few counts. This chain's CDR3 is CASRPTAEAFF. The DNA for the CDR3 is TGTGCCAGCAGGCCGACAGCTGAAGCTTTCTTT. The V and J genes are TRBV12-3 or TRBV12-4 and TRBJ1-1; D may be TRBD1 (5 bases). There are 11 residues in the CDR3. V lost 6 bases and J lost 6, with 8 bases in between.

In this sample, this clonotype turned up many times. The J gene is TRBJ1-6, the V gene TRBV7-2; unclear D gene. Trimming pared 1 base from V and 8 bases from J, leaving 9 bases between. CDR1 SGHTA and CDR2 FQGNSA come from the germline V gene. The CDR3 extends over 14 amino acids. The CDR3 region is CASSLDREHSPLHF. In nucleotides, the CDR3 is TGTGCCAGCAGCTTAGATAGGGAACATTCACCCCTCCACTTT.

This clonotype was seen at least ten times. The chain is built from TRBV7-2 and TRBJ2-7, with 10 positions matching TRBD2. Per the germline V gene, CDR1 is SGHTA and CDR2 is FQGNSA. The V and J ends lost 5 bases and 1 base, in that order; junction bases with no gene match: 5. CDR3 length: 15 residues. CDR3 sequence (DNA): TGTGCCAGCAGCCTTAGCGGGGGGACTTCCTACGAGCAGTACTTC. This sequence encodes CASSLSGGTSYEQYF. Full variable domain (missing parts from reference TRBV7-2 and TRBJ2-7): GAGVSQSPSNKVTEKGKDVELRCDPISGHTALYWYRQSLGQGLEFLIYFQGNSAPDKSGLPSDRFSAERTGGSVSTLTIQRTQQEDSAVYLCASSLSGGTSYEQYFGPGTRLTVT.

CDR3 in DNA: TGTGCCAGCAGCCAGACGCGTCCGGGGGGCACAGATACGCAGTATTTT. It yields the protein CASSQTRPGGTDTQYF. V and J are TRBV3-1 and TRBJ2-3; TRBD2 is a possible D gene (6 bases). The ends were cut back, 3 bases at V and 1 base at J, with 14 bases in the middle. CDR1 is LGHDT, CDR2 YNNKEL, per germline (reference sequence). The length of the CDR3 is 16 residues.

The rearrangement links TRBV6-1 to TRBJ1-5, with D hard to call. V was trimmed by 1 base and J by 3 bases, leaving 10 bases between them. The germline V gene encodes CDR1 MNHNS and CDR2 SASEGT. The CDR3 runs 15 residues. The DNA of the CDR3 is TGTGCCAGCAGTGAAGACGCATCAGCCAATCAGCCCCAGCATTTT. Its protein product is CASSEDASANQPQHF.

This clonotype was seen repeatedly, ten times or more. The J gene is TRBJ2-1, the V gene TRBV5-1; 8 bases are a match to TRBD1. Germline V gene sequence: CDR1 SGHRS, CDR2 YFSETQ. The CDR3 is 15 amino acids. With V trimmed by 2 bases and J by 0 bases, 1 base remained unmatched. The CDR3 reads CASSFQGASYNEQFF. CDR3 DNA: TGCGCCAGCAGCTTTCAGGGGGCCTCCTACAATGAGCAGTTCTTC.

This clonotype has only a few counts. The chain is built from TRBV10-2 and TRBJ2-5; D not resolved. CDR1 is WSHSY, CDR2 SAAADI, per germline. The length of the CDR3 is 14 residues. Trimming cost V 8 bases and J 2 bases, with 15 bases left between them. The CDR3 nucleotides read TGCGCCAGCTCCCCGCCGGATACACAAGAGACCCAGTACTTC. This sequence encodes CASSPPDTQETQYF.

This clonotype has a handful of counts. This sequence joins TRBV6-5 and TRBJ1-1; D is uncertain. Trimming removed 0 bases at V and 7 bases at J, with 9 bases between. The length of the CDR3 is 13 residues. Germline V lookup: CDR1 MNHEY, CDR2 SVGAGI. CDR3 residues: CASSYSRRIEAFF. The CDR3 bases are TGTGCCAGCAGTTACTCGAGGCGGATTGAAGCTTTCTTT.

The J gene is TRBJ2-3, the V gene TRBV29-1; D possibly uses TRBD1 or TRBD2 (5 bases each). Between the trimmed V and J ends, which lost 4 bases and 2 bases, there was a span of 16 bases. This CDR3 spans 15 amino acids. Germline CDR1 and CDR2: SQVTM and ANQGSEA. The CDR3 sequence: CSVGDDRLPTDTQYF. CDR3 bases: TGCAGCGTTGGGGATGACAGACTACCCACAGATACGCAGTATTTT.

The chain links TRBV19 to TRBJ2-3, with D tentatively TRBD2 (5 bases). This CDR3 has 15 residues. Deletions cut 3 bases from V and 2 bases from J, with 12 bases between. Germline values: CDR1 LNHDA, CDR2 SQIVND (reference sequence). CDR3 amino acids: CASSIGVALTDTQYF. For the CDR3, the DNA is TGTGCCAGTAGTATCGGGGTAGCCCTCACAGATACGCAGTATTTT.

The J gene is TRBJ2-1, the V gene TRBV6-1; 9 bases are shared with TRBD1. V shed 7 bases and J 9 bases; nucleotides not matched to a gene: 13. CDR1 is MNHNS and CDR2 is SASEGT in the germline V gene. This CDR3 is 15 amino acids long. The CDR3 region has the DNA TGTGCCAGCATACTAAAACGGACAGGGGCAGGTGAGCAGTTCTTC. Residues: CASILKRTGAGEQFF.

The CDR3 protein is CASSLLGKADTQYF. In DNA form, the CDR3 reads TGTGCCAGCAGTTTATTAGGGAAGGCAGATACGCAGTATTTT. The chain recombines TRBV27 with TRBJ2-3; D is ambiguous. This CDR3 has 14 residues. Germline V gives CDR1 MNHEY, CDR2 SMNVEV (reference sequence). Trimming cost V 1 base and J 4 bases, with 9 bases left between them.

The table lists this clonotype with many counts. The V gene is TRBV7-2, the J gene TRBJ2-3, with D unresolved. This CDR3 spans 14 amino acids. CDR1 and CDR2 from the germline V gene are SGHTA and FQGNSA. Trimming removed 2 bases at V and 6 bases at J, with 12 bases between. As DNA, the CDR3 is TGTGCCAGCAGCTTAAGGCTCCTGGAGGATACGCAGTATTTT. Its translation: CASSLRLLEDTQYF.

V and J are TRBV5-6 and TRBJ2-7; D call uncertain. V shed 2 bases and J shed 6 bases, with 9 bases lying between them. The CDR3 sequence is 12 residues long. From germline, CDR1 is SGHDT and CDR2 YYEEEE. In DNA, the CDR3 is TGTGCCAGCAGCTTCCGGGCCGCCGAGCAGTACTTC. Its protein product is CASSFRAAEQYF.

The rearrangement links TRBV20-1 to TRBJ2-7; TRBD2 aligns across 9 bases. Trimming at V came to 6 bases and at J to 4 bases, leaving 7 bases not matched to a gene. Per the germline V gene, CDR1 is DFQATT and CDR2 is SNEGSKA (reference sequence). The length of the CDR3 is 13 residues. The chain's CDR3 is CSATGTSKYEQYF. The CDR3 coding sequence is TGCAGTGCCACCGGGACTAGCAAGTACGAGCAGTACTTC.

To note about this clonotype: One junction end disagrees with the germline gene, perhaps due to a read error. The rearrangement joins TRBV19 to TRBJ1-1; 9 bases map to TRBD1. The CDR3 has 14 amino acids. CDR1 and CDR2 from the germline V gene are LNHDA and SQIVND (reference sequence). Here the CDR3 reads CASSGDRASTEAFF. In DNA form, the CDR3 reads TGTGCTAGTAGTGGGGACAGGGCAAGCACTGAAGCTTTCTTT.

V gene TRBV5-6 combines with J gene TRBJ2-1, with TRBD1 as a possible D gene (6 bases). This CDR3 spans 15 amino acids. Germline V CDR1 and CDR2: SGHDT, YYEEEE. Trimming shortened V by 0 bases and J by 7 bases, and 14 bases separated the two germline ends. CDR3 coding DNA: TGTGCCAGCAGCTTGGGAGTGGGGGCGCGGAATGAGCAGTTCTTC. It encodes CASSLGVGARNEQFF.

J is TRBJ2-1 and V is TRBV18, with D perhaps TRBD2 (5 bases). This CDR3 has 15 amino acids. Trimming cost V 2 bases and J 3 bases, with 11 bases left between them. CDR1 KGHSH and CDR2 LQKENI come from the germline V gene. As DNA, the CDR3 is TGTGCCAGCTCACCATCAGAGGGATTCTACAATGAGCAGTTCTTC. This encodes CASSPSEGFYNEQFF.

V and J are TRBV6-5 and TRBJ1-2, with D hard to call. Trimming took off 6 bases at V and 12 bases at J, with 14 bases between the two ends. Looked up from germline, CDR1 is MNHEY and CDR2 is SVGAGI. The CDR3 sequence is 11 residues long. CDR3 sequence: CASRAGRLHTF. In DNA form, the CDR3 reads TGTGCCAGCAGAGCGGGCCGTTTGCACACCTTC.

This clonotype was seen only a few times. The chain is built from TRBV2 and TRBJ2-1; no clear D. Deletions cut 9 bases from V and 4 bases from J, with 16 bases between. From germline, CDR1 is SNHLY and CDR2 FYNNEI. There are 14 residues in the CDR3. The CDR3 region has the DNA TGTGCCAGGACTTCCTTTGACGGTTACAATGAGCAGTTCTTC. Translation: CARTSFDGYNEQFF.

The genes are TRBV3-1 and TRBJ1-2; 7 positions agree with TRBD1. V gave up 1 base and J gave up 8 bases; unmatched junction bases: 7. CDR3 size: 14 residues. Germline CDR1 is LGHDT and CDR2 is YNNKEL (reference sequence). CDR3 protein: CASSQGQGVKGYTF. As DNA, the CDR3 is TGTGCCAGCAGCCAAGGACAGGGAGTGAAGGGCTACACCTTC.

Only a few counts were recorded for this clonotype. The rearrangement joins TRBV6-6 to TRBJ1-2, with 7 bases identical to TRBD1. The CDR3 covers 15 residues. Germline CDR1 MNHNY, CDR2 SVGAGI (reference sequence). The trim removed 7 bases at V and 1 base at J, leaving 9 bases unmatched. CDR3 loop: CASIAGTDFNYGYTF. The CDR3 nucleotides are TGTGCCAGCATAGCCGGGACAGATTTTAACTATGGCTACACCTTC.

A few counts support this clonotype. The chain carries TRBV19 and TRBJ2-7; 8 bases are shared with TRBD2. The germline V gene has CDR1 LNHDA and CDR2 SQIVND (reference sequence). J lost 4 bases, V lost 8 bases, and 10 bases had no gene match. This CDR3 has 14 residues. This CDR3 is CASSPSGSLYEQYF. CDR3 DNA sequence: TGTGCCAGTTCACCTAGCGGGTCGTTATACGAGCAGTACTTC.

This clonotype came up a few times. The chain uses TRBV5-6 and TRBJ2-7; 7 bases align to TRBD1. V was clipped by 3 bases and J by 3 bases; unmatched bases: 12. The CDR3 covers 16 residues. Germline V gives CDR1 SGHDT, CDR2 YYEEEE. The CDR3 sequence: CASSSPLSTGIYEQYV. The CDR3 region has the DNA TGTGCCAGCAGCTCCCCCTTATCGACAGGGATCTACGAGCAGTACGTC.

This clonotype was observed a handful of times. CDR3 sequence (DNA): TGTGCCAGCCGAAATAGCGGGGGGACCTACAATGAGCAGTTCTTC. This codes for CASRNSGGTYNEQFF. The rearrangement uses TRBV28 and TRBJ2-1, with 10 bases matching TRBD2. Germline values: CDR1 MDHEN, CDR2 SYDVKM. The CDR3 has 15 residues. V was clipped by 8 bases and J by 2 bases; unmatched bases: 6.